Listed below are T cell receptor beta chains from one sample, sequenced in a study of blood T cell repertoires in COVID-19. The repertoire was sequenced with immunoSEQ multiplex PCR; TCRdb's copy has only in-frame clones and lacks some. The data hold 110,000 or so clones, with around four fifths observed a single time. Specimen: peripheral blood. These receptors were collected from a woman aged 40 to 49 with acute or convalescent COVID-19. Both conserved end residues are part of each CDR3. A D gene is named only where the DNA matches it firmly. The size entry is marked missing in some rows and otherwise reads once, few, many or a size class.

abundance,j_gene,v_gene,d_gene,len,CDR3aa,CDR3nt
NA,TRBJ1-2,TRBV2,NA,12,CASGGGDRGYTF,TGTGCCAGCGGTGGGGGGGATCGGGGCTACACCTTC
NA,TRBJ2-7,TRBV6-5,NA,13,CASSYSATGEQYF,TGTGCCAGCAGTTACAGCGCTACGGGAGAGCAGTACTTC
NA,TRBJ2-3,TRBV7-9,TRBD1,15,CASADRGRGTDTQYF,TGTGCCAGCGCCGACAGGGGGCGAGGAACAGATACGCAGTATTTT
NA,TRBJ1-2,TRBV5-1,TRBD1,15,CASSLQTGQTYGYTF,TGCGCCAGCAGCTTGCAAACGGGACAGACCTATGGCTACACCTTC
NA,TRBJ1-1,TRBV6-5,NA,13,CASSSSQARGAFF,TGTGCCAGCAGTTCCAGCCAGGCGCGGGGGGCTTTCTTT
NA,TRBJ2-3,TRBV2,NA,15,CASSGSSSGADTQYF,TGTGCCAGCAGCGGGTCAAGCTCAGGGGCCGATACGCAGTATTTT
NA,TRBJ2-3,TRBV30,TRBD1,12,CAWQGVTDTQYF,TGTGCCTGGCAGGGGGTCACAGATACGCAGTATTTT
NA,TRBJ1-6,TRBV7-2,NA,14,CASSPGGAGSPLHF,TGTGCCAGCAGCCCGGGGGGGGCGGGTTCACCCCTCCACTTT
NA,TRBJ2-2,TRBV18,TRBD1,16,CASSPGTGGRTGELFF,TGTGCCAGCTCACCAGGGACAGGGGGCCGGACCGGGGAGCTGTTTTTT
NA,TRBJ1-5,TRBV18,NA,14,CASSYQGGNQPQHF,TGTGCCAGCTCGTACCAGGGTGGCAATCAGCCCCAGCATTTT
NA,TRBJ1-2,TRBV30,NA,15,CAWSPTRSGVYGYTF,TGTGCCTGGAGCCCCACCCGCTCGGGGGTCTATGGCTACACCTTC
NA,TRBJ2-7,TRBV19,TRBD2,17,CASSIQGLAGGPREQYF,TGTGCCAGTAGTATACAAGGTCTAGCGGGGGGGCCACGCGAGCAGTACTTC
NA,TRBJ2-5,TRBV20-1,TRBD1,13,CSASQGARKTQYF,TGCAGTGCTAGTCAGGGGGCTAGGAAGACCCAGTACTTC
NA,TRBJ2-7,TRBV4-2,NA,14,CASSRDTSSYEQYF,TGTGCCAGCAGCCGCGACACTAGCTCCTACGAGCAGTACTTC
NA,TRBJ1-5,TRBV5-1,TRBD1,15,CASSSTGGADQPQHF,TGCGCCAGCAGCTCGACAGGGGGCGCCGATCAGCCCCAGCATTTT
NA,TRBJ1-2,TRBV5-4,NA,13,CASRPGMNYGYTF,TGTGCCAGCAGGCCCGGGATGAACTATGGCTACACCTTC
few,TRBJ2-1,TRBV5-4,TRBD2,16,CASSLRAGGPRNEQFF,TGTGCCAGCAGCTTGCGTGCGGGGGGGCCAAGGAATGAGCAGTTCTTC
NA,TRBJ2-3,TRBV3-1/TRBV3-2,TRBD2,14,CASSQSRRRGRQYF,TGTGCCAGCAGCCAATCTCGGAGGCGGGGGAGGCAGTATTTT
NA,TRBJ1-4,TRBV7-9,TRBD1,15,CASSYGQGSNEKLFF,TGTGCCAGCAGCTACGGACAGGGGTCTAATGAAAAACTGTTTTTT
NA,TRBJ1-2,TRBV5-4,NA,13,CASSEQGRWGYTF,TGTGCCAGCAGCGAACAGGGACGATGGGGCTACACCTTC
NA,TRBJ2-3,TRBV10-2,TRBD2,16,CASSRTSGGAEDTQYF,TGCGCCAGCAGCCGGACTAGCGGGGGGGCGGAAGATACGCAGTATTTT
NA,TRBJ2-1,TRBV5-1,TRBD2,17,CASSLEFLGLAYNEQFF,TGCGCCAGCAGCTTGGAATTTCTGGGACTAGCGTACAATGAGCAGTTCTTC
NA,TRBJ1-2,TRBV5-1,NA,14,CASSFSGSYYGYTF,TGCGCCAGCAGCTTTTCGGGTAGTTACTATGGCTACACCTTC
NA,TRBJ2-1,TRBV7-9,TRBD2,15,CASSGTRLLTNEQFF,TGTGCCAGCAGCGGGACTAGACTTTTGACGAATGAGCAGTTCTTC
NA,TRBJ2-7,TRBV2,TRBD1,15,CASSRDRALTYEQYF,TGTGCCAGCAGTCGGGACAGGGCCCTTACCTACGAGCAGTACTTC
NA,TRBJ2-1,TRBV14,TRBD2,18,CASSPPGLASRSYNEQFF,TGTGCCAGCAGCCCACCGGGACTAGCGTCCCGCTCCTACAATGAGCAGTTCTTC
NA,TRBJ2-7,TRBV5-5,NA,14,CASSTRTGLYEQYF,TGTGCCAGCAGCACCCGGACAGGACTATACGAGCAGTACTTC
NA,TRBJ2-3,TRBV15,TRBD1,16,CATSRDGQGGTDTQYF,TGTGCCACCAGCAGAGATGGTCAGGGGGGCACAGATACGCAGTATTTT
NA,TRBJ1-2,TRBV5-6,NA,15,CASSLGGASNYGYTF,TGTGCCAGCAGCTTGGGCGGCGCGTCTAACTATGGCTACACCTTC
NA,TRBJ2-5,TRBV9,TRBD1,15,CASSVGSRGQETQYF,TGTGCCAGCAGCGTAGGATCCAGGGGGCAAGAGACCCAGTACTTC
NA,TRBJ1-5,TRBV5-6,NA,16,CASSFLRTASNQPQHF,TGTGCCAGCAGCTTCTTACGGACAGCTAGCAATCAGCCCCAGCATTTT
NA,TRBJ2-1,TRBV19,TRBD2,15,CASSIVTSGGKVQFF,TGTGCCAGTAGTATAGTGACTAGCGGGGGGAAGGTGCAGTTCTTC